This entry is about one TCR beta chain. Its binding antigen is unknown. No quality values exist for individual bases; no much larger clone is one base distant. TCRbeta CDR3 regions were amplified from genomic DNA by means of the immunoSEQ Assay, a bias-controlled multiplex PCR. As for how the authors treated the data: Nucleated cell counts per sample were estimated from amplification of reference gene primers within the assay. Sequence reads were collapsed and filtered to measure the absolute abundance of every unique TCRbeta CDR3 rearrangement. For each sample, productive Simpson clonality was calculated as the square root of Simpson's diversity index over productive rearrangements. Sourced from immuneACCESS, this table was stored by TCRdb with only in-frame sequences that have V and J called. A share of the clones is absent; for the studies checked, an unresolved V gene accounts for under half, and the remainder has no known explanation. V, J and clone size were drawn from that table, and D and trimming were deduced from the DNA. This sample has about 300,000 clones in its table, and just under 90% of those were observed once. Clones ranked in the top ten supply under 3% of the sample.

Enrolling through a virtual design, the prospective study's participants ranged in age from roughly 18 to 89 years and lived across roughly 24 United States geographic areas. In the prospective study, cohorts were assigned on the basis of participant-reported clinical history obtained from a screening survey and a study questionnaire. Exposed participants had been in contact with someone with a PCR-confirmed or clinician-diagnosed COVID-19 case within 2 weeks of study entry. In the prospective study, mobile phlebotomists collected whole blood, serum and a nasopharyngeal or oropharyngeal swab from each participant. Additional blood draws and questionnaires over an approximately two-month period could optionally be provided by prospective study participants. Before DNA extraction, prospective study blood samples were shipped either frozen or at room temperature. CDR1 and CDR2 were assigned from the germline V gene as SGHTS and YDEGEE. CDR3 length: 16 amino acids, cysteine to phenylalanine. CDR3 DNA is the only sequence kept; it has 48 bases, read in frame from the first base. V drops 2 bases and J drops 0 bases, leaving 14 bases in between.

The data were taken from a study of blood T cell repertoires in COVID-19 (dated by TCRdb to 2018 to 2020). In terms of the full investigation: The collaborator samples originated in the United States, Italy and Spain and spanned the acute and convalescent phases of COVID-19. The repertoires were released in a freely available public database meant as a resource for research on the immune response to SARS-CoV-2. Deeply sampled blood TCRbeta repertoires from subjects exposed to, actively infected with, or recovered from COVID-19 were included in the dataset. Where available, HLA class I and class II types were obtained from metadata supplied by the sample provider rather than from assay-based typing. The prospective study material was composed of cDNA or gDNA derived from T cells, B-cell-depleted T cells, or PBMCs. Nearly every sample came with metadata listing a de-identified subject ID, COVID-19 status, age in years and sex. The samples were drawn from the first 160 participants of the ongoing ImmuneRACE study and from 1,200 or so subjects provided by 6 global collaborators. Summary of the overall study and its limitations: The amount of clinical and demographic metadata varied by source and participant and was provided uncurated.

The V and J segments used are TRBV5-8 and TRBJ2-5, and possibly TRBD1, on 5 matching bases. The sample taken for sequencing was PBMCs or T cells enriched from blood (not recorded which). This clonotype was obtained from a woman in her 50s who had been exposed to COVID-19. The CDR3 is CASSFLIGAYQETQYF. At the DNA level, the sequence is TGTGCCAGCAGCTTTTTGATAGGGGCGTACCAAGAGACCCAGTACTTC.